A selection of T cell receptor beta chains follows, all from one sample in a study of blood T cell repertoires in COVID-19. TCRdb keeps only in-frame clones here, not all; method: immunoSEQ multiplex PCR. Of 200,000 to 250,000 clones listed, about 86% are singletons. Sequencing was performed on PBMCs or T cells enriched from blood (not recorded which). The receptors were gathered from a woman aged 45-65 years with acute COVID-19. Each CDR3 is given with its conserved first and last residue. Fields, in order: V gene, J gene, clone size, D gene, CDR3 protein, CDR3 DNA. D genes are given only for firm matches. Not every row has a clone size; where given, it reads once, few, many or a size class.

>TRBV6-1|TRBJ1-1|NA|NA
CASSEIWGGMGTEAFF
TGTGCCAGCAGTGAAATCTGGGGAGGCATGGGCACTGAAGCTTTCTTT
>TRBV7-3|TRBJ2-3|many|NA
CASSSHGSGTDTQYF
TGTGCCAGCAGCTCCCATGGGAGTGGCACAGATACGCAGTATTTT
>TRBV18|TRBJ2-5|NA|NA
CASSPVGQFRETQYF
TGTGCCAGCTCACCAGTCGGACAGTTTAGAGAGACCCAGTACTTC
>TRBV18|TRBJ1-3|NA|NA
CASSNREGGNTIYF
TGTGCCAGCTCCAACAGGGAAGGTGGAAACACCATATATTTT
>TRBV19|TRBJ2-7|NA|TRBD2
CASRGLAGDEQYF
TGTGCCAGTAGAGGACTAGCCGGGGACGAGCAGTACTTC
>TRBV5-4|TRBJ1-2|NA|NA
CASRLPVGGGYTF
TGTGCCAGCAGGCTTCCGGTGGGGGGAGGCTACACCTTC
>TRBV7-9|TRBJ2-3|NA|NA
CASSLASGGLQDTQYF
TGTGCCAGCAGCTTAGCGAGTGGGGGCTTACAAGATACGCAGTATTTT
>TRBV6-5|TRBJ1-1|NA|NA
CASSKSRGSGTEAFF
TGTGCCAGCAGTAAATCCAGGGGCAGTGGCACTGAAGCTTTCTTT
>TRBV4-1|TRBJ1-2|few|NA
CASSRQIRGGYTF
TGCGCCAGCAGTCGACAGATCCGCGGTGGCTACACCTTC
>TRBV10-3|TRBJ2-1|NA|NA
CATCDGGPTYNEQFF
TGTGCCACGTGTGATGGCGGGCCTACCTACAATGAGCAGTTCTTC
>TRBV3-1/TRBV3-2|TRBJ2-7|few|TRBD1
CASRGDSHPYEQYF
TGTGCCAGCAGGGGGGACAGCCACCCCTACGAGCAGTACTTC
>TRBV19|TRBJ2-2|NA|NA
CASSIGGMNTGELFF
TGTGCCAGTAGTATTGGGGGGATGAACACCGGGGAGCTGTTTTTT
>TRBV19|TRBJ2-1|NA|NA
CASSTEFNRVEARYNEQFF
TGTGCCAGTAGTACCGAATTTAACAGGGTTGAGGCCCGTTACAATGAGCAGTTCTTC
>TRBV9|TRBJ2-7|NA|TRBD2
CASTPAGEAYEQYF
TGTGCCAGCACCCCAGCGGGAGAAGCCTACGAGCAGTACTTC
>TRBV2|TRBJ1-4|NA|NA
CAGNLRGRSEKLFF
TGTGCCGGTAATCTCAGGGGTCGGTCGGAAAAACTGTTTTTT
>TRBV5-1|TRBJ2-3|NA|NA
CASSWNDRPSTDTQYF
TGCGCCAGCAGCTGGAATGACAGGCCCAGCACAGATACGCAGTATTTT
>TRBV27|TRBJ1-4|NA|TRBD1
CASSKQGINEKLFF
TGTGCCAGCAGTAAACAGGGGATTAATGAAAAACTGTTTTTT
>TRBV28|TRBJ1-2|few|NA
CASSPTTTRGYTF
TGTGCCAGCAGTCCAACCACTACGAGAGGCTACACCTTC
>TRBV6-5|TRBJ2-7|NA|TRBD1
CASSYGTGGNRYEQYF
TGTGCCAGCAGTTATGGGACAGGGGGAAACCGTTACGAGCAGTACTTC
>TRBV30|TRBJ2-7|NA|NA
CAWSGDHYEQYF
TGTGCCTGGAGCGGAGACCACTACGAGCAGTACTTC
>TRBV5-1|TRBJ1-3|NA|NA
CASSLDSGNTIYF
TGCGCCAGCAGCTTGGACAGTGGAAACACCATATATTTT
>TRBV18|TRBJ2-7|NA|TRBD1
CASSTTGAEQYF
TGTGCCAGCTCAACGACAGGGGCCGAGCAGTACTTC
>TRBV7-3|TRBJ2-2|once|NA
CASSLTASANTGELFF
TGTGCCAGCAGCTTAACGGCTAGCGCGAACACCGGGGAGCTGTTTTTT
>TRBV7-2|TRBJ1-6|NA|NA
CASSFNPRRSYNSPLHF
TGTGCCAGCAGCTTTAACCCGCGCAGGTCTTATAATTCACCCCTCCACTTT
>TRBV7-3|TRBJ2-7|few|TRBD1
CASSFTGGPYEQYF
TGTGCCAGCAGCTTCACAGGGGGCCCCTACGAGCAGTACTTC
>TRBV7-6|TRBJ2-7|NA|TRBD2
CASSPRSLADYEQYF
TGTGCCAGCAGCCCCCGGAGCCTAGCGGATTACGAGCAGTACTTC
>TRBV7-8|TRBJ2-7|NA|TRBD1
CASSFTGGSSYEQYF
TGTGCCAGCAGCTTCACAGGGGGATCATCCTACGAGCAGTACTTC
>TRBV6-2/TRBV6-3|TRBJ2-2|NA|TRBD1
CASSYSSRGPYANTGELFF
TGTGCCAGCAGTTACTCTTCCAGGGGGCCTTATGCAAACACCGGGGAGCTGTTTTTT
>TRBV7-9|TRBJ2-7|NA|TRBD1
CASSTTGSEQYF
TGTGCCAGCAGCACGACAGGGAGCGAGCAGTACTTC
>TRBV24-1|TRBJ2-3|NA|TRBD2
CATGGASGFTDTQYF
TGTGCCACCGGTGGAGCTAGCGGTTTCACAGATACGCAGTATTTT
>TRBV20-1|TRBJ1-6|NA|NA
CSASKFGQAYNSPLHF
TGCAGTGCTAGTAAATTTGGTCAGGCCTATAATTCACCCCTCCACTTT
>TRBV7-6|TRBJ2-3|NA|TRBD2
CASSRTQSHRGVRVSTDTQYF
TGTGCCAGCAGCCGCACACAATCTCATCGGGGGGTCCGCGTCAGCACAGATACGCAGTATTTT
>TRBV28|TRBJ2-7|NA|TRBD2
CASSIAGGPMYEQYF
TGTGCCAGCAGTATAGCGGGAGGGCCTATGTACGAGCAGTACTTC
>TRBV28|TRBJ2-7|NA|TRBD1
CASSLSGTGAYEQYF
TGTGCCAGCAGTTTATCGGGGACAGGGGCCTACGAGCAGTACTTC
>TRBV7-9|TRBJ2-1|NA|NA
CASSHWEANRGRGNEQFF
TGTGCCAGCAGCCACTGGGAGGCGAACCGGGGAAGAGGCAATGAGCAGTTCTTC
>TRBV5-5|TRBJ1-2|NA|NA
CASSLEGQLGYTF
TGTGCCAGCAGCTTAGAAGGACAGCTTGGCTACACCTTC
>TRBV18|TRBJ1-1|NA|TRBD1
CASSPQGAIEAFF
TGTGCCAGCTCACCACAGGGGGCGATTGAAGCTTTCTTT
>TRBV12-3/TRBV12-4|TRBJ1-4|NA|TRBD1
CASRRQGSEKLFF
TGTGCCAGCAGGAGACAGGGGTCTGAAAAACTGTTTTTT
>TRBV6-2/TRBV6-3|TRBJ2-7|NA|TRBD2
CASSPNFPMGTSGYEQYF
TGTGCCAGCAGTCCGAACTTCCCTATGGGGACTAGCGGGTACGAGCAGTACTTC
>TRBV7-9|TRBJ2-5|NA|NA
CASSARLGRLWQETQYF
TGTGCCAGCAGCGCCCGACTAGGAAGGTTGTGGCAAGAGACCCAGTACTTC
>TRBV7-2|TRBJ2-7|NA|NA
CASSTPRGPATSNEQYF
TGTGCCAGCAGCACCCCCCGCGGGCCAGCGACTTCCAACGAGCAGTACTTC
>TRBV5-5|TRBJ2-5|NA|TRBD2
CASSTPAGVETQYF
TGTGCCAGCAGCACACCCGCGGGGGTAGAGACCCAGTACTTC
>TRBV6-6|TRBJ1-6|NA|TRBD1
CASSYKQGAGNSPLHF
TGTGCCAGCAGTTACAAACAGGGGGCGGGTAATTCACCCCTCCACTTT
>TRBV6-2/TRBV6-3|TRBJ2-4|once|TRBD1
CASSYLWFRGHNKNIQYF
TGTGCCAGCAGTTACCTTTGGTTTAGGGGGCACAACAAAAACATTCAGTACTTC
>TRBV29-1|TRBJ1-1|NA|NA
CSVEKSGPGAFF
TGCAGCGTTGAAAAGTCAGGCCCTGGAGCTTTCTTT
>TRBV21-1|TRBJ2-7|once|NA
CASSELAGSSYEQYF
TGTGCCAGCAGCGAACTAGCGGGGAGCTCCTACGAGCAGTACTTC
>TRBV11-2|TRBJ2-5|NA|TRBD1
CASSSNRGRETQYF
TGTGCCAGCAGCTCTAACAGGGGCAGGGAGACCCAGTACTTC
>TRBV28|TRBJ1-5|NA|NA
CASSLVTGLGAQHF
TGTGCCAGCAGCCTTGTAACAGGTTTAGGAGCCCAGCATTTT
>TRBV5-1|TRBJ2-6|NA|NA
CASSPTASGANVLTF
TGCGCCAGCAGCCCGACAGCGTCTGGGGCCAACGTCCTGACTTTC
>TRBV27|TRBJ2-2|few|TRBD1
CASADDRAGTGELFF
TGTGCCAGCGCAGACGACAGGGCTGGTACCGGGGAGCTGTTTTTT
>TRBV7-9|TRBJ2-1|NA|TRBD2
CASRLSGTLRDDEQFF
TGTGCCAGCAGGTTAAGCGGGACGTTGAGGGACGACGAGCAGTTCTTC
>TRBV7-2|TRBJ2-7|NA|NA
CASSQSPAGSGQYF
TGTGCCAGCAGCCAAAGCCCCGCTGGTTCGGGGCAGTACTTC
>TRBV5-1|TRBJ2-5|NA|TRBD2
CASSLERELGETQYF
TGCGCCAGCAGCTTAGAGCGGGAGTTGGGAGAGACCCAGTACTTC
>TRBV7-2|TRBJ2-7|NA|NA
CASSFQGRGEQYF
TGTGCCAGCAGCTTCCAAGGGCGGGGAGAGCAGTACTTC